This T cell receptor beta chain came from a study of Tregs in tolerant kidney transplant recipients. The data were produced by immunoSEQ multiplex PCR, yet TCRdb's version contains in-frame clones alone and is incomplete. The sample has about 52,000 clones, approximately 90% seen once; the top ten hold around 15%. Mixed chimerism was transient after nonmyeloablative marrow transplants from related graft donors. CD4+CD25+CD127- Tregs, CD4+CD25- non-Tregs, CD4 and CD8 cells were sorted. Study outcomes and limitations: Biological reproducibility was not directly addressed in this study. The most relevant donor-specific Treg TCRbeta repertoire apparently came from expansion with activated donor B cells.

With respect to this clone: Its antigen is still unknown.

This TCR was sampled from a human patient who received a combined kidney and bone marrow transplant. Some of the T cells may derive from the graft donor. The material was CD8+ T cells from blood (PBMCs), obtained 24 months after the transplant.

The CDR3 DNA follows: TGTGCCAGCAGCTTGTTGTTCGGGGTTCACTATGAGCAGTTCTTC. Its translation: CASSLLFGVHYEQFF. The chain uses TRBV5-6 and TRBJ2-1, with D perhaps TRBD2 (5 bases). CDR1 and CDR2 (germline): SGHDT, YYEEEE. V was clipped by 1 base and J by 8 bases, with 16 bases between them. This CDR3 spans 15 amino acids.